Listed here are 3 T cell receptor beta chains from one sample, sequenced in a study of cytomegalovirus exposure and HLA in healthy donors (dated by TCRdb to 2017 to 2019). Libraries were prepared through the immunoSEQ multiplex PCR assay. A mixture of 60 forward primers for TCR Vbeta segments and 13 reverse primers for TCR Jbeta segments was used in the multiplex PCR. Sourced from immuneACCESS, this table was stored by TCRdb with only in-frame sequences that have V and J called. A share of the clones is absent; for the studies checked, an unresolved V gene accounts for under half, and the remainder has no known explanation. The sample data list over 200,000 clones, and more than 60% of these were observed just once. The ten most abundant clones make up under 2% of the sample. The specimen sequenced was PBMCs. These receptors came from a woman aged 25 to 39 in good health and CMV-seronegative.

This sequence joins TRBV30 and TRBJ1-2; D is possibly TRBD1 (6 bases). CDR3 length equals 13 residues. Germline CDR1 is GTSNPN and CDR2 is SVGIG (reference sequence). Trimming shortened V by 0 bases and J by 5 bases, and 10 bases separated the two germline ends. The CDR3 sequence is CAWSVQGGYGYTF. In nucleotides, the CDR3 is TGTGCCTGGAGTGTACAGGGCGGTTATGGCTACACCTTC.

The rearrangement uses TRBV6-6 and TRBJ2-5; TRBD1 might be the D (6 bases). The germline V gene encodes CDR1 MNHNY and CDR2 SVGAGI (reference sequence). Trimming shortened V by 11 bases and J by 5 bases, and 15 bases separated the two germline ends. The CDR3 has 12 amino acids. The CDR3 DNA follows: TGTGCCGGACAGAGGGCCGGGGAGACCCAGTACTTC. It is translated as CAGQRAGETQYF.

The CDR3 DNA sequence: TGTGCCAGTAGTATAAGTCTAGCGGGAGGCCTTCACAATGAGCAGTTCTTC. It is translated as CASSISLAGGLHNEQFF. The chain joins TRBV19 to TRBJ2-1, with 11 bases lining up with TRBD2. Trimming removed 2 bases from V and 5 bases from J; junction bases left unmatched: 8. From germline, CDR1 is LNHDA and CDR2 SQIVND (reference sequence). The CDR3 contains 17 residues.